This TCR beta chain came from a study of blood T cell repertoires in COVID-19. Study details: COVID-19 samples, acute and convalescent, were from the United States, Italy and Spain. The analysed material was cDNA or gDNA that came from T cells, B-cell-depleted T cells, or PBMCs.

Methods used by the authors: Amplification with reference gene primers provided the estimates of nucleated cell counts. The repertoire was sequenced with immunoSEQ multiplex PCR; TCRdb's copy has only in-frame clones and lacks some. V and J calls and clone size are those listed in that table; D and trimming were worked out from the DNA. The table includes 180,000 or so clones, 86% detected once. Seattle patient enrollment occurred during active infection, with longitudinal follow-up thereafter. The sample was peripheral blood. The sequence came from a woman in her sixties with COVID-19, enrolled during active disease.

CDR3 nucleotides: TGTGCCAGCAGTGGGGGGGCTAGCGGTACCTACGAGCAGTACTTC. Amino acids: CASSGGASGTYEQYF. This chain uses TRBV28 with TRBJ2-7, with D possibly TRBD2 on 7 matching bases. Germline V gene data show CDR1 as MDHEN and CDR2 as SYDVKM. V was clipped by 5 bases and J by 2 bases, with 16 bases between them. CDR3 size: 15 residues.